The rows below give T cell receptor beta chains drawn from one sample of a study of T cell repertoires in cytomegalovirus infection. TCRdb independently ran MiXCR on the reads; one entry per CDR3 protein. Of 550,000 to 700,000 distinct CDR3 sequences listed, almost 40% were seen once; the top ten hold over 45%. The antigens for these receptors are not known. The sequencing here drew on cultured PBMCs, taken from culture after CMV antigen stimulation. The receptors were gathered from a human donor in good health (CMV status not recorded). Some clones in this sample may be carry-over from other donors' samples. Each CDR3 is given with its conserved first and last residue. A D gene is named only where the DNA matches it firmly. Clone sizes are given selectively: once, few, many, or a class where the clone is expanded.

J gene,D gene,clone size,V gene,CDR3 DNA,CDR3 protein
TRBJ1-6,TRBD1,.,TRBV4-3,TGCGCCAGCAGCCCCGGACAGGGCATGGACTCCTATAATTCACCCCTCCACTTT,CASSPGQGMDSYNSPLHF
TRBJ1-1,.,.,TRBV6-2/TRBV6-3,TGTGCCAGCAGTTACAGTGGGGCAGGAGCTTTCTTT,CASSYSGAGAFF
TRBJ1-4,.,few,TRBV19,TGTGCCAGCGCCAACAGGGTAGGAGAAAAACTGTTTTTT,CASANRVGEKLFF
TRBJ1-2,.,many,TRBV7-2,TGTGCCAGCAGCTTAGGGCAGGGTGGTGGCTACACCTTC,CASSLGQGGGYTF
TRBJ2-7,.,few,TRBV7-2,TGTGCCAGCAGCTTTTCGGTGGAGAGCTCCTACGAGCAGTACTTC,CASSFSVESSYEQYF
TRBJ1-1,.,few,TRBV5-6,TGTGCCAGCAGCCACAGGGTCTGGCCTGGAGACGCTGAAGCTTTCTTT,CASSHRVWPGDAEAFF
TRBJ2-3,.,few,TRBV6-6,TGTGCCAGCAGTTACATGGGACCGGGGGCCACAGATACGCAGTATTTT,CASSYMGPGATDTQYF
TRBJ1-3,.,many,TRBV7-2,TGTGCCAGCAGCTACCAAGGGTGGGGAAACACCATATATTTT,CASSYQGWGNTIYF
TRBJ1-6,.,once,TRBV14,TGTGCCAGCAGCCAAGAATGGTCCAATTCACCCCTCCACTTT,CASSQEWSNSPLHF
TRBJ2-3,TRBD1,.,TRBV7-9,TGTGCCAGCAGAGAGGGACAGAACACAGATACGCAGTATTTT,CASREGQNTDTQYF
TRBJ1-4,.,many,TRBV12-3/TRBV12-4,TGTGCCAGCAGTTTCAGGGGCCCTGAAGAAAAACTGTTTTTT,CASSFRGPEEKLFF
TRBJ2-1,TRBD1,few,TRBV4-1,TGCGCCAGCAGCCAAGCGAGGGACAGTTACAATGAGCAGTTCTTC,CASSQARDSYNEQFF
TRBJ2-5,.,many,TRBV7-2,TGTGCCAGCAGCTTCCTACGGGGGTTACAAGAGACCCAGTACTTC,CASSFLRGLQETQYF
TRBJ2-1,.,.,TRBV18,TGTGCCAGCTCACCATACGTGGGAGCCTTCTCCTACAATGAGCAGTTCTTC,CASSPYVGAFSYNEQFF
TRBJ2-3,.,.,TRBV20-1,TGCAGTGCTAGTAACTCCCGAGGAACAGATACGCAGTATTTT,CSASNSRGTDTQYF
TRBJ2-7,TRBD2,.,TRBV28,TGTGCCAGCAATCCAGCGGGGGGCACCTACGAGCAGTACTTC,CASNPAGGTYEQYF
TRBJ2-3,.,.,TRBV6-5,TGTGCCAGTAAACGCGAAACAGATCCTAGCACAGATACGCAGTATTTT,CASKRETDPSTDTQYF
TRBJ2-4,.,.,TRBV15,TGTGCCACCAGCCCTCTCCCCAGGGACAAAAACATTCAGTACTTC,CATSPLPRDKNIQYF
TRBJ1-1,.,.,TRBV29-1,TGCAGCGTTGATGGAATACAGGAGACGGCTTTCTTT,CSVDGIQETAFF
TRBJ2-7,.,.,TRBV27,TGTGCCAGCAGTTTAAGGGGCCCAGCCTACGAGCAGTACTTC,CASSLRGPAYEQYF
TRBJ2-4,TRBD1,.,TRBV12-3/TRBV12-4,TGTGCCAGCAGTTTAGCGCTAAGGGGGCTGCGAAATATAGCCAAAAACATTCAGTACTTC,CASSLALRGLRNIAKNIQYF
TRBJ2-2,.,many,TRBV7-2,TGTGCCAGCAGCTTAGAAACACAGGGATACCCCGGGGAGCTGTTTTTT,CASSLETQGYPGELFF
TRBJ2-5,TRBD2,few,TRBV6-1,TGTGCCAGCAGTGAGTTTCTAGCGGGACCCGGCCTCCAAGAGACCCAGTACTTC,CASSEFLAGPGLQETQYF